The sequence of this TCR beta chain was determined in a study of blood T cell repertoires in COVID-19. On the study more broadly: From the United States, Italy and Spain came samples of acute and convalescent COVID-19. T cells, B-cell-depleted T cells, or PBMCs supplied cDNA or gDNA.

The CDR3 loop spans 17 amino acids. After removal of 6 bases from V and 5 bases from J, the junction contained 14 bases not matched to a gene. Germline CDR1 and CDR2: ENHRY and SYGVKD. In the study's own analysis: Using reference gene primer amplification, nucleated cell counts were estimated. Generated by immunoSEQ multiplex PCR, the TCRdb table keeps only in-frame clones and is missing some. The DNA gave D and trimming, while V, J and clone size come from that table. The sample lists roughly 100,000 clones, around 86% seen once, with roughly 4.2% in the top ten. The chain recombines TRBV10-3 with TRBJ2-7, with 12 nucleotides matching TRBD1. Sequenced: peripheral blood. The clonotype was recovered from a man between 50 and 59 years old with acute or convalescent COVID-19. Here the CDR3 DNA reads TGTGCCATCAGGGACACACCGGGACAGGGGGCTAGTGACGAGCAGTACTTC. This gives the protein CAIRDTPGQGASDEQYF.